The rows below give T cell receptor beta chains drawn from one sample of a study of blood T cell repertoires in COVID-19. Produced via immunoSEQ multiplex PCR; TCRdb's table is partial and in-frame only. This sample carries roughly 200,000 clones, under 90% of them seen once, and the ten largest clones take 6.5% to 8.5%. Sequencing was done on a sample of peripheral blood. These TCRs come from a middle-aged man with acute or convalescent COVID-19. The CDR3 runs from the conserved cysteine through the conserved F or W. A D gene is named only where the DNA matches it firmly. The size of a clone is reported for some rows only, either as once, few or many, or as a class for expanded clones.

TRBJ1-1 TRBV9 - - CASSVGLSGHRNTEAFF TGTGCCAGCAGCGTAGGGCTGTCCGGACATAGGAACACTGAAGCTTTCTTT
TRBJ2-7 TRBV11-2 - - CASSLRQDHEQYF TGTGCCAGCAGCTTAAGACAGGACCACGAGCAGTACTTC
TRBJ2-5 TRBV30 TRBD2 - CAWSTSRGGLARETQYF TGTGCCTGGAGTACCTCAAGGGGGGGACTAGCTAGGGAGACCCAGTACTTC
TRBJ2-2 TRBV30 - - CAWTLNTGELFF TGTGCCTGGACCCTGAACACCGGGGAGCTGTTTTTT
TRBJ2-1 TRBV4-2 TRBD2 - CASSQGGQRESYNEQFF TGTGCCAGCAGCCAAGGAGGGCAGCGGGAGTCCTACAATGAGCAGTTCTTC
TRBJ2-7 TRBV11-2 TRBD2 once CASSPGTSGVYEQYF TGTGCCAGCAGCCCCGGGACTAGCGGGGTTTACGAGCAGTACTTC
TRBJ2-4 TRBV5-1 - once CASSLDPGEPIQYF TGCGCCAGCAGCTTGGATCCAGGGGAGCCCATTCAGTACTTC
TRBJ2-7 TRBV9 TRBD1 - CASSVGNRGPYEQYF TGTGCCAGCAGCGTAGGGAACAGGGGTCCTTACGAGCAGTACTTC
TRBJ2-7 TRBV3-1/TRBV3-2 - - CASSPRGTAYEQYF TGTGCCAGCAGCCCACGGGGGACAGCTTACGAGCAGTACTTC
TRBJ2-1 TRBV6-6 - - CASNPLGGEQFF TGTGCCAGCAATCCCTTAGGCGGTGAGCAGTTCTTC
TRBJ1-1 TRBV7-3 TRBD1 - CASSFDRGREAFF TGTGCCAGCAGCTTTGACAGGGGGCGCGAAGCTTTCTTT
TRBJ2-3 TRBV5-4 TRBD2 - CASRSAGVSTDTQYF TGTGCCAGCAGGTCAGCGGGGGTGAGCACAGATACGCAGTATTTT
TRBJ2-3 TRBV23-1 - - CASSQSWQIHTDTQYF TGCGCCAGCAGTCAATCCTGGCAGATTCACACAGATACGCAGTATTTT
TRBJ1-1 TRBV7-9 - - CASSRGRNTEAFF TGTGCCAGCAGCCGCGGAAGGAACACTGAAGCTTTCTTT
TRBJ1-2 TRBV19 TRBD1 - CASSGQGQDYGYTF TGTGCCAGTTCGGGACAGGGGCAGGACTATGGCTACACCTTC
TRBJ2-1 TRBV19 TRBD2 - CASSWRSSGGAGEQFF TGTGCCAGTAGTTGGAGGTCTAGCGGGGGGGCTGGGGAGCAGTTCTTC
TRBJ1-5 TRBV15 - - CATSRDELGPQHF TGTGCCACCAGCAGAGACGAACTAGGGCCCCAGCATTTT
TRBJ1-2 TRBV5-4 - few CASSLLTGIKDYGYTF TGTGCCAGCAGCTTGTTAACAGGGATCAAGGACTATGGCTACACCTTC
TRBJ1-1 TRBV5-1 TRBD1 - CASSLGGQGAKDTEAFF TGCGCCAGCAGCTTGGGGGGACAGGGGGCGAAGGACACTGAAGCTTTCTTT
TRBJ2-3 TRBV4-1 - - CASSQASDTQYF TGCGCCAGCAGCCAAGCATCAGATACGCAGTATTTT
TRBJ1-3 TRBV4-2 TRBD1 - CASREDRGDGNTIYF TGTGCCAGCCGGGAGGACAGGGGTGATGGAAACACCATATATTTT
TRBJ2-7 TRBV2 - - CASSQEGDEQYF TGTGCCAGCAGCCAGGAGGGCGACGAGCAGTACTTC
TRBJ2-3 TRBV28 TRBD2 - CASSPSGGIVADTQYF TGTGCCAGCAGCCCTAGCGGGGGGATCGTGGCAGATACGCAGTATTTT
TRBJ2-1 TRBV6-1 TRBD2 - CASSDKGLAGPNEQFF TGTGCCAGCAGTGATAAAGGACTAGCGGGGCCCAATGAGCAGTTCTTC
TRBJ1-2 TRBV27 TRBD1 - CASRDRGTYYGYTF TGTGCCAGCAGGGACAGGGGCACTTACTATGGCTACACCTTC
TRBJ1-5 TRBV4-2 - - CASSHVTQGTSNQPQHF TGTGCCAGCAGCCACGTAACCCAGGGAACTAGCAATCAGCCCCAGCATTTT
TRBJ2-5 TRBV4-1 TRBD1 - CASSQDLGTVETQYF TGCGCCAGCAGCCAAGATCTGGGGACAGTTGAGACCCAGTACTTC
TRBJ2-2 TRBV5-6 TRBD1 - CASRQGSTGELFF TGTGCCAGTAGACAGGGGAGCACCGGGGAGCTGTTTTTT
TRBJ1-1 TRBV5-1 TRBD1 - CASRRQGAQNTEAFF TGCGCCAGCAGACGACAGGGGGCTCAGAACACTGAAGCTTTCTTT
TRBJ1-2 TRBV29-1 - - CSVDRVTSPRGYTF TGCAGCGTTGATAGAGTGACTTCTCCCCGCGGCTACACCTTC
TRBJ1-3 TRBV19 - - CASRPGRNTIYF TGTGCCAGTAGGCCAGGTCGAAACACCATATATTTT
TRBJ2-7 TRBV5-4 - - CASSLAAGSLQYF TGTGCCAGCAGCTTGGCTGCTGGGAGCCTGCAGTACTTC
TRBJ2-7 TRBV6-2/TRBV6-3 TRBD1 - CASSYLGTGGGEQYF TGTGCCAGCAGTTACCTGGGGACAGGGGGCGGCGAGCAGTACTTC
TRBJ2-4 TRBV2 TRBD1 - CASRIGTEINIQYF TGTGCCAGCAGAATCGGGACAGAAATAAACATTCAGTACTTC
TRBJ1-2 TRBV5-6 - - CATKSGGANYGYTF TGTGCCACCAAGTCGGGTGGAGCTAACTATGGCTACACCTTC
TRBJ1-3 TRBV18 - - CASSPRRGAQGNTIYF TGTGCCAGCTCACCTCGGCGGGGGGCGCAGGGAAACACCATATATTTT
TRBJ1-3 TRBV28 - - CASTPTPGSGNTIYF TGTGCCAGCACCCCCACTCCTGGCTCTGGAAACACCATATATTTT
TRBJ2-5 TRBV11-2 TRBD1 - CASSLDRGQEETQYF TGTGCCAGCAGCTTGGACAGGGGGCAGGAAGAGACCCAGTACTTC
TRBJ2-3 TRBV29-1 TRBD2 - CSVETPGLAGGSTDTQYF TGCAGCGTCGAGACTCCGGGACTAGCGGGGGGGAGCACAGATACGCAGTATTTT
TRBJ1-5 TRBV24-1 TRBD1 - CATSDAGTGDNQPQHF TGTGCCACCAGTGATGCCGGGACAGGCGACAATCAGCCCCAGCATTTT
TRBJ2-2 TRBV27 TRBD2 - CASSSGSSGEAWGSGELFF TGTGCCAGCAGTTCGGGCTCTAGCGGGGAGGCTTGGGGGAGCGGGGAGCTGTTTTTT
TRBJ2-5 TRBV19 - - CASSIVSGDETQYF TGTGCCAGTAGTATAGTGTCAGGGGACGAGACCCAGTACTTC
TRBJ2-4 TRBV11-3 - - CASSPQAAGGKNIQYF TGTGCCAGCAGCCCCCAAGCAGCGGGTGGCAAAAACATTCAGTACTTC
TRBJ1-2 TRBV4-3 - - CASSQGLTGNGYGYTF TGCGCCAGCAGCCAAGGGTTAACAGGGAACGGCTATGGCTACACCTTC
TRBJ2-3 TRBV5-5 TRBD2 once CASSLQPGGEDTQYF TGTGCCAGCAGCTTACAACCGGGGGGAGAAGATACGCAGTATTTT
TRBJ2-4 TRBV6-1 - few CASSEKDELSIQYF TGTGCCAGCAGTGAAAAAGACGAACTAAGCATTCAGTACTTC
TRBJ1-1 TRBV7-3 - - CASSPIGGGNTEAFF TGTGCCAGCAGCCCTATAGGAGGTGGTAACACTGAAGCTTTCTTT